These T cell receptor beta chains were read from a single sample in a study of control samples from healthy donors and cancer patients. Libraries were prepared by immunoSEQ multiplex PCR; TCRdb keeps only in-frame clonotypes and omits some of them. The table has fewer than 120,000 clones, 88% seen once. Sequencing was performed on PBMCs. All receptors derive from a woman aged 60-75 years with lung cancer. Both conserved end residues are part of each CDR3. The D gene is left open where the match is weak. The listing skips clone size in some rows; elsewhere it reads once, few, many or a size class.

.	TRBJ1-6	.	TRBV4-3	TGCGCCAGCAGCCAAGATCACGGCGGCACAAATAATTCACCCCTCCACTTT	CASSQDHGGTNNSPLHF
.	TRBJ2-7	TRBD1	TRBV27	TGTGCCAGCAGTTTCGGGACAGGGGCGGGCGAGCAGTACTTC	CASSFGTGAGEQYF
.	TRBJ2-5	TRBD2	TRBV14	TGTGCCAGCAGCCAAGATATAGCAGCGGGGCGGTACTTC	CASSQDIAAGRYF
.	TRBJ1-4	TRBD1	TRBV3-1/TRBV3-2	TGTGCCAGCAGCCGGAACAGGGGGCCCAATGAAAAACTGTTTTTT	CASSRNRGPNEKLFF
.	TRBJ1-3	.	TRBV6-6	TGTGCCAGCAGAAAAGAACGGGGGTTCTCTGGAAACACCATATATTTT	CASRKERGFSGNTIYF
.	TRBJ1-6	.	TRBV27	TGTGCCAGCAGGTCCGGGACTAGCTCCTATAATTCACCCCTCCACTTT	CASRSGTSSYNSPLHF
.	TRBJ1-4	TRBD1	TRBV10-2	TGCGCCAGCAGGCCAGATGAGACAGGGGGCGATGAAAAACTGTTTTTT	CASRPDETGGDEKLFF
.	TRBJ1-5	TRBD1	TRBV4-1	TGCGCCAGCAGCCAACAGTGGGACAGTAGCAATCAGCCCCAGCATTTT	CASSQQWDSSNQPQHF
.	TRBJ1-2	.	TRBV19	TGTGCCAGTAGTGACCCGCGGGTGGGTGGCTACACCTTC	CASSDPRVGGYTF
.	TRBJ2-1	.	TRBV11-1	TGTGCCAGCACCGAGGGGTCCTTCCTGGGTGAGCAGTTCTTC	CASTEGSFLGEQFF
.	TRBJ1-5	.	TRBV6-4	TGTGCCAGCAGTCCCCGTCCGGGGACCAATCAGCCCCAGCATTTT	CASSPRPGTNQPQHF
.	TRBJ1-3	.	TRBV9	TGTGCCAGCAGCGGCCCTGATGGAGCCTCTGGAAACACCATATATTTT	CASSGPDGASGNTIYF
.	TRBJ2-1	TRBD2	TRBV5-4	TGTGCCAGCAGCTTAGGGGTGTGGACTAGCGAAATCGATGAGCAGTTCTTC	CASSLGVWTSEIDEQFF
.	TRBJ1-1	.	TRBV18	TGTGCCAGCTCACCAATCGGAGGGGGGCGGACTACTGAAGCTTTCTTT	CASSPIGGGRTTEAFF
.	TRBJ1-3	.	TRBV7-2	TGTGCCAGCAGCTTAGACCGGAACACCATATATTTT	CASSLDRNTIYF
.	TRBJ1-3	.	TRBV6-2/TRBV6-3	TGTGCCAGCAGTTACTCGGGCTGGGGGAACACCATATATTTT	CASSYSGWGNTIYF
.	TRBJ1-4	TRBD1	TRBV5-1	TGCGCCAGCAGCTTGGCGGGGGACAGTGGGGAAAAACTGTTTTTT	CASSLAGDSGEKLFF
few	TRBJ2-3	.	TRBV19	TGTGCCAGTAGTATTGGAATAAGCACAGATACGCAGTATTTT	CASSIGISTDTQYF
.	TRBJ1-2	.	TRBV25-1	TGTGCCAGCAGCGCCACGTCAGGGGCTGGTAACTATGGCTACACCTTC	CASSATSGAGNYGYTF
.	TRBJ1-1	.	TRBV5-1	TGCGCCAGCAGCTTGCCCGTGAACACTGAAGCTTTCTTT	CASSLPVNTEAFF
.	TRBJ2-5	TRBD2	TRBV4-1	TGCGCCAGCAGCCAAGAACTAGCGGGAGGGCTAAAGACCCAGTACTTC	CASSQELAGGLKTQYF
few	TRBJ1-5	.	TRBV4-1	TGCGCCAGCAGCCAAGGAACAGGCTATAGCAATCAGCCCCAGCATTTT	CASSQGTGYSNQPQHF
.	TRBJ1-1	.	TRBV7-6	TGTGCCAGCAGCTTAGCGCAGGGGATAAGCACTGAAGCTTTCTTT	CASSLAQGISTEAFF
.	TRBJ1-6	.	TRBV2	TGTGCCAGCACAGACCGGGACACCCATAATTCACCCCTCCACTTT	CASTDRDTHNSPLHF
.	TRBJ1-3	.	TRBV7-2	TGTGCCAGCAGCTCCCCTTCCACTGGAAACACCATATATTTT	CASSSPSTGNTIYF
.	TRBJ1-2	TRBD1	TRBV6-5	TGTGCTACAGGGGGAGACTATGGCTACACCTTC	CATGGDYGYTF
.	TRBJ1-1	.	TRBV18	TGTGCCAGCTCACCACTTGAGGACACTGAAGCTTTCTTT	CASSPLEDTEAFF
.	TRBJ1-5	.	TRBV2	TGTGCCAGCAGTCCCGGGGAGGGGGGATATCAGCCCCAGCATTTT	CASSPGEGGYQPQHF
.	TRBJ1-1	TRBD1	TRBV10-3	TGTGCCATCAGAAAACCGGACAGGTCCACTGAAGCTTTCTTT	CAIRKPDRSTEAFF
.	TRBJ1-2	.	TRBV19	TGTGCCAGTAGTATCGGGACTAAGAATGGCTACACCTTC	CASSIGTKNGYTF